Listed below are T cell receptor beta chains from one sample, sequenced in a study of shared clonotypes between healthy human individuals. Here immunoSEQ multiplex PCR was the method, and the copy in TCRdb shows in-frame clones only, minus some. The sample holds approximately 980,000 clones, about 80% seen once. The sample was memory CD4+ T cells sorted from blood. These TCRs come from a man aged 18 to 30 in good health. Each CDR3 is given with its conserved first and last residue. The D gene is left open where the match is weak. Not all rows give a size; the values are once, few, many and, for expanded clones, a class.

cdr3_aa: CAWRPGGAGSPLHF
cdr3_nt: TGTGCCTGGAGGCCAGGGGGGGCAGGTTCACCCCTCCACTTT
clone_size: .
d_call: TRBD1
cdr3_length: 14
v_call: TRBV30
j_call: TRBJ1-6

cdr3_aa: CASSNTFNEQFF
cdr3_nt: TGTGCCAGCAGCAACACCTTCAATGAGCAGTTCTTC
clone_size: .
d_call: .
cdr3_length: 12
v_call: TRBV9
j_call: TRBJ2-1

cdr3_aa: CASSRDRGYQETQYF
cdr3_nt: TGTGCCAGCAGCCGTGACAGGGGGTACCAAGAGACCCAGTACTTC
clone_size: .
d_call: TRBD1
cdr3_length: 15
v_call: TRBV5-6
j_call: TRBJ2-5

cdr3_aa: CASSPQQGRDSPLHF
cdr3_nt: TGTGCCAGCTCACCACAACAGGGGCGCGATTCACCCCTCCACTTT
clone_size: .
d_call: TRBD1
cdr3_length: 15
v_call: TRBV18
j_call: TRBJ1-6

cdr3_aa: CASSPLTGAVQETQYF
cdr3_nt: TGTGCCAGCAGCCCATTAACGGGGGCGGTTCAAGAGACCCAGTACTTC
clone_size: .
d_call: .
cdr3_length: 16
v_call: TRBV5-4
j_call: TRBJ2-5

cdr3_aa: CASSAGGAKNIQYF
cdr3_nt: TGTGCCAGCAGTGCCGGGGGGGCCAAAAACATTCAGTACTTC
clone_size: .
d_call: TRBD2
cdr3_length: 14
v_call: TRBV6-5
j_call: TRBJ2-4

cdr3_aa: CASRQGRTNRYQETQYF
cdr3_nt: TGTGCCAGCAGGCAGGGACGAACTAATCGGTACCAAGAGACCCAGTACTTC
clone_size: .
d_call: .
cdr3_length: 17
v_call: TRBV28
j_call: TRBJ2-5

cdr3_aa: CASSPDRDTEAFF
cdr3_nt: TGTGCCAGCTCACCCGACAGAGACACTGAAGCTTTCTTT
clone_size: many
d_call: .
cdr3_length: 13
v_call: TRBV18
j_call: TRBJ1-1

cdr3_aa: CASSEADRDNEQFF
cdr3_nt: TGTGCCAGCAGTGAAGCAGACAGGGACAATGAGCAGTTCTTC
clone_size: once
d_call: TRBD1
cdr3_length: 14
v_call: TRBV6-1
j_call: TRBJ2-1

cdr3_aa: CASSLGTNSYEQYF
cdr3_nt: TGTGCCAGCAGCTTAGGGACTAACTCCTACGAGCAGTACTTC
clone_size: .
d_call: .
cdr3_length: 14
v_call: TRBV7-8
j_call: TRBJ2-7

cdr3_aa: CAISESQGYGYTF
cdr3_nt: TGTGCCATCAGTGAGAGTCAGGGATATGGCTACACCTTC
clone_size: .
d_call: .
cdr3_length: 13
v_call: TRBV10-3
j_call: TRBJ1-2

cdr3_aa: CASSEYTQGGIEKLFF
cdr3_nt: TGTGCCAGCAGTGAATACACTCAGGGTGGTATAGAAAAACTGTTTTTT
clone_size: .
d_call: .
cdr3_length: 16
v_call: TRBV25-1
j_call: TRBJ1-4

cdr3_aa: CASSAGELNEQYF
cdr3_nt: TGTGCCAGCAGTGCCGGGGAACTAAACGAGCAGTACTTC
clone_size: .
d_call: .
cdr3_length: 13
v_call: TRBV2
j_call: TRBJ2-7

cdr3_aa: CASSLERVGNEQFF
cdr3_nt: TGTGCCAGCAGCTTAGAGAGGGTCGGAAATGAGCAGTTCTTC
clone_size: .
d_call: .
cdr3_length: 14
v_call: TRBV11-2
j_call: TRBJ2-1

cdr3_aa: CALSRALNTEAFF
cdr3_nt: TGTGCGCTGTCGAGAGCTTTGAACACTGAAGCTTTCTTT
clone_size: .
d_call: .
cdr3_length: 13
v_call: TRBV28
j_call: TRBJ1-1

cdr3_aa: CASSLGTSGLNEQFF
cdr3_nt: TGTGCCAGTAGTCTCGGGACTAGCGGCCTCAATGAGCAGTTCTTC
clone_size: .
d_call: TRBD2
cdr3_length: 15
v_call: TRBV19
j_call: TRBJ2-1

cdr3_aa: CASSSGLATEQYF
cdr3_nt: TGTGCCAGCAGCTCCGGACTAGCCACCGAGCAGTACTTC
clone_size: .
d_call: TRBD2
cdr3_length: 13
v_call: TRBV7-2
j_call: TRBJ2-7

cdr3_aa: CASIREVGETQYF
cdr3_nt: TGTGCCAGTATCAGGGAAGTGGGAGAGACCCAGTACTTC
clone_size: .
d_call: .
cdr3_length: 13
v_call: TRBV2
j_call: TRBJ2-5

cdr3_aa: CASSHDSQNTEAFF
cdr3_nt: TGTGCCAGCAGCCATGACAGCCAGAACACTGAAGCTTTCTTT
clone_size: .
d_call: .
cdr3_length: 14
v_call: TRBV5-4
j_call: TRBJ1-1

cdr3_aa: CASSLGHRVSGELFF
cdr3_nt: TGTGCCAGCAGCTTAGGCCACAGGGTTTCCGGGGAGCTGTTTTTT
clone_size: .
d_call: .
cdr3_length: 15
v_call: TRBV11-2
j_call: TRBJ2-2

cdr3_aa: CASSQPTRGIYEQYF
cdr3_nt: TGCGCCAGCAGCCAACCGACCAGGGGAATCTACGAGCAGTACTTC
clone_size: .
d_call: .
cdr3_length: 15
v_call: TRBV4-1
j_call: TRBJ2-7

cdr3_aa: CASRDLQGDVAKNIQYF
cdr3_nt: TGTGCCAGCAGAGACCTACAGGGGGATGTAGCCAAAAACATTCAGTACTTC
clone_size: .
d_call: TRBD1
cdr3_length: 17
v_call: TRBV27
j_call: TRBJ2-4

cdr3_aa: CASSYDEGVTEAFF
cdr3_nt: TGTGCCAGCAGTTACGACGAGGGAGTCACTGAAGCTTTCTTT
clone_size: few
d_call: .
cdr3_length: 14
v_call: TRBV6-6
j_call: TRBJ1-1

cdr3_aa: CAWRRQNTEAFF
cdr3_nt: TGTGCCTGGAGAAGGCAGAACACTGAAGCTTTCTTT
clone_size: few
d_call: .
cdr3_length: 12
v_call: TRBV30
j_call: TRBJ1-1

cdr3_aa: CASSSSGGYTF
cdr3_nt: TGTGCCAGCAGTTCCTCCGGGGGCTACACCTTC
clone_size: .
d_call: .
cdr3_length: 11
v_call: TRBV28
j_call: TRBJ1-2

cdr3_aa: CASSQGQGLHGYTF
cdr3_nt: TGCGCCAGCAGCCAGGGACAGGGGCTTCATGGCTACACCTTC
clone_size: many
d_call: TRBD1
cdr3_length: 14
v_call: TRBV4-3
j_call: TRBJ1-2

cdr3_aa: CASSRSGDRGTQYF
cdr3_nt: TGTGCCAGCAGTCGGAGCGGGGATAGGGGTACGCAGTATTTT
clone_size: .
d_call: TRBD2
cdr3_length: 14
v_call: TRBV7-3
j_call: TRBJ2-3

cdr3_aa: CASSLAEGTTNEKLFF
cdr3_nt: TGTGCCAGCAGCTTGGCAGAGGGGACAACTAATGAAAAACTGTTTTTT
clone_size: .
d_call: .
cdr3_length: 16
v_call: TRBV7-2
j_call: TRBJ1-4

cdr3_aa: CASSTNLQGAQGYTF
cdr3_nt: TGTGCCAGCAGCACTAACCTACAGGGGGCGCAGGGCTACACCTTC
clone_size: .
d_call: .
cdr3_length: 15
v_call: TRBV21-1
j_call: TRBJ1-2

cdr3_aa: CASSAQGPLHF
cdr3_nt: TGTGCCAGCAGTGCGCAGGGACCCCTCCACTTT
clone_size: .
d_call: .
cdr3_length: 11
v_call: TRBV28
j_call: TRBJ1-6

cdr3_aa: CASSVESRGLALHEQYF
cdr3_nt: TGTGCCAGCAGCGTAGAGTCTCGAGGGCTAGCGCTCCACGAGCAGTACTTC
clone_size: .
d_call: .
cdr3_length: 17
v_call: TRBV9
j_call: TRBJ2-7

cdr3_aa: CSCGYNEQFF
cdr3_nt: TGCAGCTGCGGCTACAATGAGCAGTTCTTC
clone_size: .
d_call: .
cdr3_length: 10
v_call: TRBV29-1
j_call: TRBJ2-1

cdr3_aa: CASSPPAGWAYEQYF
cdr3_nt: TGTGCCAGCAGCCCACCCGCAGGGTGGGCCTACGAGCAGTACTTC
clone_size: .
d_call: .
cdr3_length: 15
v_call: TRBV11-2
j_call: TRBJ2-7

cdr3_aa: CASSEDKNTEAFF
cdr3_nt: TGTGCCAGCAGTGAAGACAAGAACACTGAAGCTTTCTTT
clone_size: .
d_call: .
cdr3_length: 13
v_call: TRBV2
j_call: TRBJ1-1

cdr3_aa: CAGGLAGVWSTDTQYF
cdr3_nt: TGTGCCGGAGGACTAGCGGGAGTGTGGAGCACAGATACGCAGTATTTT
clone_size: .
d_call: TRBD2
cdr3_length: 16
v_call: TRBV5-4
j_call: TRBJ2-3

cdr3_aa: CASSEGTGIGWQETQYF
cdr3_nt: TGCGCCAGCAGTGAAGGGACAGGGATAGGCTGGCAAGAGACCCAGTACTTC
clone_size: few
d_call: TRBD1
cdr3_length: 17
v_call: TRBV10-2
j_call: TRBJ2-5

cdr3_aa: CASSTDRASYEQYF
cdr3_nt: TGTGCCAGCAGCACGGACAGGGCCTCCTACGAGCAGTACTTC
clone_size: .
d_call: TRBD1
cdr3_length: 14
v_call: TRBV7-2
j_call: TRBJ2-7

cdr3_aa: CASGPTVNSPLHF
cdr3_nt: TGTGCCAGCGGTCCAACGGTTAATTCACCCCTCCACTTT
clone_size: .
d_call: .
cdr3_length: 13
v_call: TRBV5-4
j_call: TRBJ1-6

cdr3_aa: CASRNPGQGSSGYTF
cdr3_nt: TGCGCCAGCAGGAATCCGGGACAGGGGAGTTCTGGCTACACCTTC
clone_size: .
d_call: TRBD1
cdr3_length: 15
v_call: TRBV4-1
j_call: TRBJ1-2

cdr3_aa: CASSIPQTSGANEQFF
cdr3_nt: TGTGCCAGCAGTATTCCACAGACTAGCGGGGCGAATGAGCAGTTCTTC
clone_size: .
d_call: TRBD2
cdr3_length: 16
v_call: TRBV28
j_call: TRBJ2-1

cdr3_aa: CASSLRTGRETQYF
cdr3_nt: TGTGCCAGCAGTTTAAGGACAGGGAGAGAGACCCAGTACTTC
clone_size: few
d_call: TRBD1
cdr3_length: 14
v_call: TRBV28
j_call: TRBJ2-5

cdr3_aa: CASRGQGTTPTGSNQPQHF
cdr3_nt: TGTGCCAGCAGGGGACAGGGAACAACTCCGACAGGGAGCAATCAGCCCCAGCATTTT
clone_size: .
d_call: TRBD1
cdr3_length: 19
v_call: TRBV2
j_call: TRBJ1-5

cdr3_aa: CASSSTSVVGDEQFF
cdr3_nt: TGTGCCAGCAGCTCGACTAGTGTGGTTGGGGATGAGCAGTTCTTC
clone_size: once
d_call: .
cdr3_length: 15
v_call: TRBV11-2
j_call: TRBJ2-1

cdr3_aa: CASRSPAGTDTQYF
cdr3_nt: TGTGCCAGCAGGTCCCCGGCGGGGACAGATACGCAGTATTTT
clone_size: few
d_call: .
cdr3_length: 14
v_call: TRBV5-6
j_call: TRBJ2-3

cdr3_aa: CASSLAVGGAGTEAFF
cdr3_nt: TGCGCCAGCAGCTTGGCCGTAGGGGGCGCGGGTACTGAAGCTTTCTTT
clone_size: .
d_call: TRBD1
cdr3_length: 16
v_call: TRBV5-1
j_call: TRBJ1-1